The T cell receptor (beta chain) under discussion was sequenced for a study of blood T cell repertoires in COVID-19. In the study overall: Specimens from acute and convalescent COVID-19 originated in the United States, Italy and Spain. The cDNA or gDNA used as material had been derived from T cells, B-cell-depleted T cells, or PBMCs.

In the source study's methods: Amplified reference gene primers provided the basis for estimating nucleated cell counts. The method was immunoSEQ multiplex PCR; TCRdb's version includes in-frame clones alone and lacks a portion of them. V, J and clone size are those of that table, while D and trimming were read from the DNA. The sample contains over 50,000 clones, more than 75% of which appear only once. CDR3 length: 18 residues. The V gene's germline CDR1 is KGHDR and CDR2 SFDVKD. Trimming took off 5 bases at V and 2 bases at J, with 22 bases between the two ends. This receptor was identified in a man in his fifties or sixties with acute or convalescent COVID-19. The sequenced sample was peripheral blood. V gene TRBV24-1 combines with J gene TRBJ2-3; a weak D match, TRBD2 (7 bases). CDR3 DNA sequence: TGTGCCACCAGTGTCTCCCGCGGCGGGGGCTTAACCACAGATACGCAGTATTTT. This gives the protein CATSVSRGGGLTTDTQYF.